Listed here are 16 T cell receptor beta chains from one sample, sequenced in a study of T-cell reconstitution after alpha-beta-depleted transplantation in children. The TCRbeta library was prepared with unique molecular identifiers. From the PCR reads, TCRdb called clonotypes with MiXCR, one entry per CDR3 protein. The table records nearly 350,000 distinct CDR3 sequences, around 15% of them present only once. The source material was PBMCs, mostly from graft donor cells, sampled 360 days after TCRalphabeta/CD19-depleted stem cell transplant. These receptors were collected from a male patient under 10 years old who had a stem cell transplant for acute lymphoblastic leukemia, so the T cells may come from the graft donor.

The chain recombines TRBV28 with TRBJ1-5; 7 bases are a match to TRBD1. The CDR3 sequence is 13 residues long. CDR1 MDHEN and CDR2 SYDVKM come from the germline V gene. J gave up 7 bases and V 8 bases, and 8 bases lay outside the gene matches. The CDR3 protein is CASLTGVRQPQHF. CDR3 sequence (DNA): TGTGCCAGCCTTACAGGGGTGCGACAGCCCCAGCATTTT.

This clonotype was counted at least ten times. The rearrangement uses TRBV4-2 and TRBJ1-6; possibly TRBD1 for D (5 bases). V lost 1 base to trimming and J lost 7 bases, with 11 bases between them. The V gene's germline CDR1 is LGHNA and CDR2 YNFKEQ. The CDR3 consists of 15 residues. In DNA, the CDR3 is TGTGCCAGCAGCCAAGGAGGGCAGGGAAATTCACCCCTCCACTTT. This translates into CASSQGGQGNSPLHF.

This clonotype was counted a few times. The V gene is TRBV11-2, the J gene TRBJ2-1; D remains ambiguous. This CDR3 has 15 amino acids. The germline CDR1 and CDR2 sequences are SGHAT and FQNNGV. The V and J ends lost 2 bases and 4 bases respectively, with 12 bases between them. CDR3 loop: CASSLRRVGYNEQFF. The DNA for the CDR3 is TGTGCCAGCAGCTTAAGAAGGGTGGGTTACAATGAGCAGTTCTTC.

This clonotype was recorded a few times. The chain carries TRBV28 and TRBJ2-7; tentatively, D is TRBD1 (7 bases). CDR1 is MDHEN, CDR2 SYDVKM, per germline. Trimming shortened V by 1 base and J by 9 bases, and 22 bases separated the two germline ends. The CDR3 is made up of 16 amino acids. The CDR3 nucleotides are TGTGCCAGCAGTTTATTAACCACAGGGGACTCGACTTTGCAGTACTTC. It is translated as CASSLLTTGDSTLQYF.

J is TRBJ2-1 and V is TRBV29-1; D is unresolved. This CDR3 is 13 amino acids long. V gave up 6 bases and J gave up 9 bases, with 18 bases separating them. Germline V CDR1 and CDR2: SQVTM, ANQGSEA. For the CDR3, the DNA is TGCAGCGTGAGGCCTGACAATAGGGCTGAGCAGTTCTTC. This encodes CSVRPDNRAEQFF.

The chain employs TRBV11-3 and TRBJ2-2; 8 bases align to TRBD1. The CDR3 runs to 14 residues. In germline, CDR1 is SGHNT, CDR2 YENEEA. After removal of 2 bases from V and 7 bases from J, the junction contained 3 bases not matched to a gene. CDR3 region: CASSLYRGSGELFF. The CDR3 nucleotides read TGTGCCAGCAGCTTATACAGGGGGAGCGGGGAGCTGTTTTTT.

This clonotype was found a few times. The chain uses TRBV19 and TRBJ1-2; D unclear. Germline V gene data show CDR1 as LNHDA and CDR2 as SQIVND (reference sequence). This CDR3 is built from 12 residues. Trimming shortened V by 6 bases and J by 5 bases, and 10 bases separated the two germline ends. This CDR3 is CASRMLGYGYTF. The CDR3 region has the DNA TGTGCCAGTAGGATGCTGGGATATGGCTACACCTTC.

The chain links TRBV30 to TRBJ2-7; weak D call: TRBD2 (5 bases). The CDR3 extends over 13 amino acids. Trimming cost V 0 bases and J 2 bases, with 8 bases left between them. The germline CDR1 and CDR2 sequences are GTSNPN and SVGIG (reference sequence). The CDR3 DNA sequence: TGTGCCTGGAGTGTACTAGGTACCTACGAGCAGTACTTC. The encoded protein is CAWSVLGTYEQYF.

This clonotype has just a few counts. V and J are TRBV20-1 and TRBJ2-7; perhaps TRBD2 as D (5 bases). Trimming stripped 3 bases from V and 3 bases from J, with 24 bases between. This CDR3 comprises 17 residues. Germline V lookup: CDR1 DFQATT, CDR2 SNEGSKA (reference sequence). Written as DNA, the CDR3 is TGCAGTGCTAGGATACCCCGACGCGGAGCGGATGGCTACGAGCAGTACTTC. Translation gives CSARIPRRGADGYEQYF.

This chain connects TRBV19 to TRBJ1-2; the match to TRBD1 covers 7 bases. The V segment lost 3 bases and the J segment 8 bases; nucleotides outside the gene matches: 9. This CDR3 region has 14 residues. Germline CDR1 LNHDA, CDR2 SQIVND (reference sequence). CDR3 amino acids: CASSIGTALSGYTF. CDR3 nucleotides: TGTGCCAGTAGTATTGGGACAGCCCTATCCGGCTACACCTTC. The entire variable domain, with the rest obtained from reference TRBV19 and TRBJ1-2, is as follows: DGGITQSPKYLFRKEGQNVTLSCEQNLNHDAMYWYRQDPGQGLRLIYYSQIVNDFQKGDIAEGYSVSREKKESFPLTVTSAQKNPTAFYLCASSIGTALSGYTFGSGTRLTVV.

The chain carries TRBV4-1 and TRBJ2-1; 7 nucleotides line up with TRBD2. This CDR3 region has 15 residues. CDR1 and CDR2 (germline): MGHRA, YSYEKL. The ends lost 1 base at V and 5 bases at J; junction bases unmatched: 5. The CDR3 reads CASSQAPSGDNEQFF. In DNA form, the CDR3 reads TGCGCCAGCAGCCAAGCGCCTAGCGGAGACAATGAGCAGTTCTTC.

This sequence joins TRBV12-3 or TRBV12-4 and TRBJ2-7, with a tentative D call TRBD1 (6 bases). Deletions cut 5 bases from V and 7 bases from J, with 27 bases between. The CDR3 spans 17 residues. Here the CDR3 DNA reads TGTGCCAGCAGTCCAGGGGATGCAGACCCTTTTTTTAAGGAGCAGTACTTC. This sequence encodes CASSPGDADPFFKEQYF.

This clonotype has more than one count but fewer than ten. The gene calls are TRBV18 and TRBJ2-1; TRBD2 matches at 7 bases. The CDR3 length is 15 residues. V dropped 1 base and J dropped 5; count of bases not matched to a gene: 5. Germline CDR1 and CDR2: KGHSH and LQKENI. The CDR3 loop reads CASSPLLANHNEQFF. CDR3 DNA sequence: TGTGCCAGCTCACCACTACTAGCGAACCACAATGAGCAGTTCTTC.

A few counts support this clonotype. The rearrangement links TRBV28 to TRBJ2-3, with TRBD2 matching over 11 bases. The length of the CDR3 is 15 residues. Germline V gene lookup returns CDR1 MDHEN and CDR2 SYDVKM. J gave up 6 bases and V 8 bases, and 10 bases lay outside the gene matches. The CDR3 DNA sequence: TGTGCCAGCGGCGTTAGCGGGAGGGTGTCGGATACGCAGTATTTT. It specifies CASGVSGRVSDTQYF. Combining the CDR3 with reference TRBV28 and TRBJ2-3 gives the whole variable domain DVKVTQSSRYLVKRTGEKVFLECVQDMDHENMFWYRQDPGLGLRLIYFSYDVKMKEKGDIPEGYSVSREKKERFSLILESASTNQTSMYLCASGVSGRVSDTQYFGPGTRLTVL.

The J gene is TRBJ2-3, the V gene TRBV24-1; D possibly corresponds to TRBD1 (5 bases). Trimming stripped 9 bases from V and 0 bases from J, with 12 bases between. This CDR3 is 14 amino acids long. Germline lookup yields CDR1 KGHDR and CDR2 SFDVKD. The CDR3 loop is CATGRDASTDTQYF. CDR3 bases: TGTGCCACCGGCAGGGATGCTAGCACAGATACGCAGTATTTT.

The chain joins TRBV28 to TRBJ1-6, with a possible D match to TRBD1 (6 bases). The CDR3 runs to 18 residues. Germline V CDR1 and CDR2: MDHEN, SYDVKM. The V gene lost 2 bases and the J gene lost 7 bases, with 21 bases spanning the gap. The DNA for the CDR3 is TGTGCCAGCAGTTTACGCGCGTACAGGGTCCCTTACAATTCACCCCTCCACTTT. Amino acids: CASSLRAYRVPYNSPLHF.